This TCR beta chain was recovered during a study of cytomegalovirus exposure and HLA in healthy donors. Study overall: Early on, a data release was issued that held 80 million or so unique TCRs from HLA-typed donors. General study findings and limits: The classifier reportedly diagnosed cytomegalovirus status with high sensitivity and specificity.

The PCR contained 60 Vbeta and 13 Jbeta primers. TCRdb's table, derived via immunoSEQ multiplex PCR, lists solely in-frame clones and lacks some. The table has about 160,000 clones, about 76% seen once. With respect to this clone: Its antigen is undetermined.

Specimen: PBMCs. The receptor comes from a female donor in good health and CMV-seronegative.

The CDR3 region is CASSFGWASTDTQYF. DNA of the CDR3: TGTGCCAGCAGCTTCGGCTGGGCTAGCACAGATACGCAGTATTTT. This chain uses TRBV5-6 with TRBJ2-3; D gene ambiguous. V was cut by 2 bases and J by 0 bases, with 10 bases left in between. Germline assignment: CDR1 SGHDT and CDR2 YYEEEE. This CDR3 has 15 amino acids.